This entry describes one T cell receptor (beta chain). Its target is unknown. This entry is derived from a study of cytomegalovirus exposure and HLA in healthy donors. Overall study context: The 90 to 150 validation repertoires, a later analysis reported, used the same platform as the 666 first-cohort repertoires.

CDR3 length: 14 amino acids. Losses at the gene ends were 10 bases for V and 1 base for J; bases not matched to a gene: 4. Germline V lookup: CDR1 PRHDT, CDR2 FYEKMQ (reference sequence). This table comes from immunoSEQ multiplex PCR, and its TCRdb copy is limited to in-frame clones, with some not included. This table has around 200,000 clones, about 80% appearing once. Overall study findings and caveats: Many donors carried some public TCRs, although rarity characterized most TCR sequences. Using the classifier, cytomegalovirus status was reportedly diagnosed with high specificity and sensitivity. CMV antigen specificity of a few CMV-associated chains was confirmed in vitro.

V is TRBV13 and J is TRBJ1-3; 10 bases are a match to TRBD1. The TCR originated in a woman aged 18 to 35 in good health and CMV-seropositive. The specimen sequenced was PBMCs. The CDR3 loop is CATRDRGSGNTIYF. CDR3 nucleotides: TGTGCCACGCGGGACAGGGGATCTGGAAACACCATATATTTT.